The 11 T cell receptor beta chains given below trace back to one sample, sequenced in a study of CD8 T cells in ankylosing spondylitis. MiXCR, run by TCRdb on the 5' RACE reads, gives a single entry per CDR3 protein. The sample includes around 180,000 distinct CDR3 sequences, around a sixth of them seen just once. Sequencing was performed on blood, either unsorted or a sorted T cell fraction (not recorded which). These receptors were obtained from a male donor aged 5 to 30 with ankylosing spondylitis or in good health (not recorded which).

This clonotype came up many times. The V gene is TRBV2, the J gene TRBJ2-3; D may be TRBD2 (7 bases). V gave up 5 bases and J gave up 5 bases, with 17 bases separating them. The CDR3 spans 15 residues. The germline CDR1 and CDR2 sequences are SNHLY and FYNNEI. CDR3 coding DNA: TGTGCCAGCAGTCGATCAGTAGGGGGGGGAGATACGCAGTATTTT. This gives the protein CASSRSVGGGDTQYF. The full variable domain, in which reference TRBV2 and TRBJ2-3 provide the parts outside the CDR3, is EPEVTQTPSHQVTQMGQEVILRCVPISNHLYFYWYRQILGQKVEFLVSFYNNEISEKSEIFDDQFSVERPDGSNFTLKIRSTKLEDSAMYFCASSRSVGGGDTQYFGPGTRLTVL.

V is TRBV20-1 and J is TRBJ2-1, with 9 bases lining up with TRBD2. With 2 bases clipped from V and 11 bases from J, the junction kept 10 bases outside the gene matches. Germline CDR1 and CDR2: DFQATT and SNEGSKA (reference sequence). The CDR3 consists of 14 residues. CDR3 sequence (DNA): TGCAGTGCTAGATCGGCGGGACTAGCTTTCAAGCAGTTCTTC. As protein: CSARSAGLAFKQFF.

The sample holds many counts of this clonotype. This sequence joins TRBV3-1 and TRBJ2-4; weak D call: TRBD2 (5 bases). With 6 bases removed from V and 0 bases from J, the gap between germline ends came to 15 bases. Looked up from germline, CDR1 is LGHDT and CDR2 is YNNKEL (reference sequence). CDR3 length: 16 amino acids. The CDR3 DNA is TGTGCCAGCAGGGTCACCGGGATGCTAGCCAAAAACATTCAGTACTTC. Protein sequence: CASRVTGMLAKNIQYF.

There are many counts of this clonotype. This rearrangement joins TRBV12-3 or TRBV12-4 to TRBJ1-3; the match to TRBD1 covers 8 bases. The V segment lost 10 bases and the J segment 4 bases; nucleotides outside the gene matches: 6. This CDR3 is 13 amino acids long. The CDR3: CATPGTGGNTIYF. The CDR3 region has the DNA TGTGCCACCCCGGGGACAGGAGGAAACACCATATATTTT.

This clonotype was counted at least ten times. This rearrangement joins TRBV20-1 to TRBJ2-1; D gene uncertain. The V end lost 3 bases, the J end lost 0 bases, and 9 bases lay between the germline ends. Germline-derived CDR1 and CDR2 are DFQATT and SNEGSKA (reference sequence). The CDR3 totals 14 residues. The CDR3 spells CSASGSDSYNEQFF. The CDR3 bases are TGCAGTGCTAGCGGGTCGGACTCCTACAATGAGCAGTTCTTC.

This clonotype was detected only a few times. The chain carries TRBV27 and TRBJ1-1; possibly TRBD1 for D (5 bases). Per the germline V gene, CDR1 is MNHEY and CDR2 is SMNVEV (reference sequence). The CDR3 runs to 15 residues. V dropped 3 bases and J dropped 6 bases, with 17 bases sitting between them. The CDR3 nucleotides are TGTGCCAGCAGTTTGGGCACGAGGGGATCGGCTGAAGCTTTCTTT. It is translated as CASSLGTRGSAEAFF.

The table lists this clonotype with many counts. The chain links TRBV6-1 to TRBJ2-5; D ambiguous. Germline V gene data show CDR1 as MNHNS and CDR2 as SASEGT. This CDR3 region has 12 residues. Trimming pared 7 bases from V and 4 bases from J, leaving 10 bases between. The CDR3 sequence: CASTGDAETQYF. The CDR3 bases are TGTGCCAGCACTGGGGATGCAGAGACCCAGTACTTC.

This clonotype has just a few counts. The CDR3 DNA reads TGTGCCATCGAGCGGGCTAGCACAGATACGCAGTATTTT. It codes for CAIERASTDTQYF. The V and J genes are TRBV6-2 or TRBV6-3 and TRBJ2-3, with D maybe TRBD2 (6 bases). In germline, CDR1 is MNHEY, CDR2 SVGEGT. The V end was cut by 10 bases, the J end by 0 bases, with 11 bases between. This CDR3 has 13 residues.

CDR3: CASSNRSFPPNEQFF. Written as DNA, the CDR3 is TGTGCCAGCTCAAATCGTAGTTTTCCGCCGAATGAGCAGTTCTTC. The V call is TRBV18, the J call TRBJ2-1; no definite D call. The CDR3 sequence is 15 residues long. In germline, CDR1 is KGHSH, CDR2 LQKENI. V was trimmed by 5 bases and J by 7 bases, leaving 18 bases between them.

This clonotype appeared many times. V is TRBV5-1 and J is TRBJ2-1; 7 bases line up with TRBD2. After removal of 4 bases from V and 7 bases from J, the junction contained 11 bases not matched to a gene. CDR1 is SGHRS, CDR2 YFSETQ, per germline. The CDR3 totals 15 residues. The CDR3 spells CASSVVGGPRNEQFF. The CDR3 DNA follows: TGCGCCAGCAGCGTCGTGGGAGGGCCGAGGAATGAGCAGTTCTTC.

This clonotype was picked up many times. The chain combines TRBV12-3 or TRBV12-4 with TRBJ2-1; D not resolved. CDR3 length: 14 residues. The ends were cut back, 1 base at V and 3 bases at J, with 7 bases in the middle. CDR3 in amino acids: CASSLGSYYNEQFF. In DNA, the CDR3 is TGTGCCAGCAGTTTAGGAAGCTACTACAATGAGCAGTTCTTC.